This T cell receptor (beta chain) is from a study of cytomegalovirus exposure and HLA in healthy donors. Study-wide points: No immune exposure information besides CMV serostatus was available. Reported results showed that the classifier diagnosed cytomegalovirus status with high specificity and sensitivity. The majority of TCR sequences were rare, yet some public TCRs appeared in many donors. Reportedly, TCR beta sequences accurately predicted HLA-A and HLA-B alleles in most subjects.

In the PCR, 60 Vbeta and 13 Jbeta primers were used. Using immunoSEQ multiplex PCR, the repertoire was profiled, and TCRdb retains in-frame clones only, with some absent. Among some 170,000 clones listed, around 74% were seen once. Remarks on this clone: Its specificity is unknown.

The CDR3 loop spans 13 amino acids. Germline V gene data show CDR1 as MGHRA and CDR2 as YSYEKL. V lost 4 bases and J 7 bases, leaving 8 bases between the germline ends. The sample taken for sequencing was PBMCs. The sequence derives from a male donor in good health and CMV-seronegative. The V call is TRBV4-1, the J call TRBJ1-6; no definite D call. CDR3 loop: CASSPTRNSPLHF. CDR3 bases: TGCGCCAGCAGCCCGACGCGGAATTCACCCCTCCACTTT.